A selection of T cell receptor beta chains follows, all from one sample in a study of CD8 T cells in ankylosing spondylitis. TCRdb analysed the 5' RACE reads with MiXCR anew, one entry per CDR3 protein. The top ten hold 11% of the sample, which has roughly 180,000 distinct CDR3 sequences, 10% to 15% seen once. Material: blood, either unsorted or a sorted T cell fraction (not recorded which). The receptors originated from a female donor with ankylosing spondylitis or in good health (not recorded which). CDR3s include the opening cysteine and the closing phenylalanine or tryptophan. Fields, in order: J gene, V gene, CDR3 length, CDR3 protein.

>TRBJ1-1|TRBV7-3|14
CASSLGTLNTEAFF
>TRBJ2-1|TRBV4-3|14
CASSQDLEYNEQFF
>TRBJ2-1|TRBV7-3|16
CASSLTLADRYNEQFF
>TRBJ1-1|TRBV10-3|14
CAISPTGGNTEAFF
>TRBJ1-1|TRBV27|12
CASSFRGEAAFF
>TRBJ2-3|TRBV12-3/TRBV12-4|15
CASRDSGGHRDTQYF
>TRBJ2-3|TRBV7-3|14
CASSLGSPTDTQYF
>TRBJ2-1|TRBV7-2|16
CASSWPGQGATDEQFF
>TRBJ2-3|TRBV27|12
CASSIGPDTQYF
>TRBJ2-7|TRBV7-2|17
CASSLNQQGAGAYEQYF
>TRBJ2-7|TRBV14|11
CASSHQYEQYF
>TRBJ2-5|TRBV11-2|16
CASSSGTSGSAETQYF
>TRBJ2-1|TRBV5-1|16
CASSLAQGMIYNEQFF
>TRBJ2-7|TRBV11-1|15
CASSRTGTTYYEQYF
>TRBJ2-1|TRBV20-1|15
CSARDYQRDSNEQFF
>TRBJ1-1|TRBV29-1|14
CSVWTGDRNTEAFF
>TRBJ2-1|TRBV7-2|13
CASSLVPGDEQFF
>TRBJ1-2|TRBV27|13
CASSPRTRTDYTF
>TRBJ2-2|TRBV12-3/TRBV12-4|11
CASRIIGELFF
>TRBJ2-1|TRBV7-8|14
CASSLQRTYNEQFF
>TRBJ2-3|TRBV20-1|11
CSAKRVDTQYF
>TRBJ2-2|TRBV11-2|19
CASSQKMGGGVPNTGELFF
>TRBJ2-5|TRBV11-2|15
CASSLERGSQETQYF
>TRBJ1-3|TRBV20-1|17
CSADSGTGQSSGNTIYF
>TRBJ2-1|TRBV7-3|16
CASSLMGESSYNEQFF
>TRBJ2-1|TRBV27|11
CASRLYNEQFF